Presented here are 23 T cell receptor beta chains from one specimen sequenced in a study of cytomegalovirus exposure and HLA in healthy donors. Primers: 60 Vbeta forward and 13 Jbeta reverse. Clones were sequenced by immunoSEQ multiplex PCR, and TCRdb holds only the in-frame ones, with some missing. The repertoire holds under 200,000 clones, with 87% as singletons. Input material: PBMCs. These receptors came from a boy between 2 and 10 years old in good health and CMV-seronegative.

The V call is TRBV21-1, the J call TRBJ2-7; TRBD2 is the table's D call, not checked against the DNA. TRBV21-1 is a documented pseudogene. This CDR3 comprises 19 residues. CDR3 in amino acids: CASSKNLSGKLDRTYEQYF. The CDR3 DNA reads as TGTGCCAGCAGCAAAAACCTTAGCGGGAAACTAGATCGAACCTACGAGCAGTACTTC.

The chain combines TRBV7-8 with TRBJ1-3; TRBD1 agrees at 7 bases. This CDR3 is built from 16 residues. Germline assignment: CDR1 SGHVS and CDR2 FQNEAQ. J lost 0 bases, V lost 4 bases, and 6 bases had no gene match. The CDR3 nucleotides read TGTGCCAGCAGCTCCGACAGGGCCCTCTCTGGAAACACCATATATTTT. It is translated as CASSSDRALSGNTIYF.

This clone was seen only once. The V and J genes are TRBV6-1 and TRBJ2-2; the D gene is possibly TRBD2 (5 bases). Per the germline V gene, CDR1 is MNHNS and CDR2 is SASEGT. The germline V and J ends were trimmed by 7 bases and 7 bases, with 13 bases remaining between them. CDR3 size: 13 residues. The CDR3 DNA reads as TGTGCCAGCAAAAGGGAGTTAGGCGGGGAGCTGTTTTTT. It translates to CASKRELGGELFF.

CDR3 DNA: TGTGCCAGCCATAACCGGGGCACTGAAGCTTTCTTT. Protein product: CASHNRGTEAFF. The chain is built from TRBV6-1 and TRBJ1-1; D uncertain. CDR3 size: 12 residues. Trimming shortened V by 8 bases and J by 4 bases, and 11 bases separated the two germline ends. The V gene's germline CDR1 is MNHNS and CDR2 SASEGT.

The chain uses TRBV5-1 and TRBJ2-3; 10 bases agree with TRBD2. The CDR3 is 17 residues long. With V trimmed by 1 base and J by 8 bases, 13 bases remained unmatched. Germline V lookup: CDR1 SGHRS, CDR2 YFSETQ. CDR3 residues: CASSLRPGLAPAFTQYF. The CDR3 bases are TGCGCCAGCAGCTTGAGACCGGGACTAGCGCCCGCTTTTACGCAGTATTTT.

V gene TRBV2 combines with J gene TRBJ2-5, with D unresolved. Deletions cut 3 bases from V and 7 bases from J, with 3 bases between. There are 10 residues in the CDR3. In germline, CDR1 is SNHLY, CDR2 FYNNEI. CDR3 bases: TGTGCCAGCAGTGACGGGACCCAGTACTTC. Protein sequence: CASSDGTQYF.

This rearrangement joins TRBV6-1 to TRBJ1-2; 9 nucleotides agree with TRBD1. Germline V gives CDR1 MNHNS, CDR2 SASEGT. CDR3 length: 14 amino acids. J gave up 6 bases and V 7 bases, and 9 bases lay outside the gene matches. The CDR3 region has the DNA TGTGCCAGCACCCGGGACAGGGACAGCGATGGCTACACCTTC. It codes for CASTRDRDSDGYTF.

This rearrangement joins TRBV5-6 to TRBJ2-1, with D possibly matching TRBD2 (5 bases). The CDR3 is 14 residues long. From germline, CDR1 is SGHDT and CDR2 YYEEEE. V was cut by 2 bases and J by 6 bases, with 12 bases left in between. The CDR3 region is CASSFAGVTNEQFF. CDR3 coding DNA: TGTGCCAGCAGCTTCGCGGGTGTGACCAATGAGCAGTTCTTC.

The V gene is TRBV5-1, the J gene TRBJ1-4, with D perhaps matching TRBD1 (6 bases). CDR1 is SGHRS and CDR2 is YFSETQ in the germline V gene. CDR3 length: 17 residues. V lost 0 bases and J lost 8, with 20 bases in between. The CDR3 here is CASSLGRGDSIREKLFF. CDR3 in DNA: TGCGCCAGCAGCTTGGGCAGGGGAGATTCGATTAGGGAAAAACTGTTTTTT. Full variable domain (outside the CDR3, taken from reference TRBV5-1 and TRBJ1-4): KAGVTQTPRYLIKTRGQQVTLSCSPISGHRSVSWYQQTPGQGLQFLFEYFSETQRNKGNFPGRFSGRQFSNSRSEMNVSTLELGDSALYLCASSLGRGDSIREKLFFGSGTQLSVL.

The CDR3 DNA reads TGCAGCGTCATACTAGTGAACGGGGAGCTGTTTTTT. This sequence encodes CSVILVNGELFF. V is TRBV29-1 and J is TRBJ2-2, with TRBD2 as a possible D gene (5 bases). The CDR3 spans 12 residues. Trimming took 6 bases from V and 7 from J, leaving 12 bases between them. Germline V gene lookup returns CDR1 SQVTM and CDR2 ANQGSEA.

This CDR3 is CSVGPRQAPYEQYF. The CDR3 DNA sequence: TGCAGCGTTGGACCCCGGCAGGCCCCCTACGAGCAGTACTTC. The chain is built from TRBV29-1 and TRBJ2-7; D call uncertain. The CDR3 runs to 14 residues. Between the trimmed V and J ends, which lost 4 bases and 2 bases, there was a span of 15 bases. Germline V gene lookup returns CDR1 SQVTM and CDR2 ANQGSEA.

This clone was seen a single time. The chain uses TRBV11-1 and TRBJ1-1; D is unresolved. Trimming left V 4 bases short and J 4 bases short, with 10 bases between. Per germline, CDR1 SGHAT and CDR2 FQDESV (reference sequence). The length of the CDR3 is 13 residues. The CDR3, as DNA: TGTGCCAGCAGCTATAGCCGAGGCACTGAAGCTTTCTTT. Translating gives CASSYSRGTEAFF.

The chain is built from TRBV4-2 and TRBJ2-3; 9 bases match TRBD2. Germline CDR1 is LGHNA and CDR2 is YNFKEQ. The CDR3 extends over 16 amino acids. Trimming at V came to 0 bases and at J to 5 bases, leaving 6 bases not matched to a gene. CDR3 sequence reads: CASSQDWAGGEDTQYF. CDR3 nucleotide sequence: TGTGCCAGCAGCCAAGATTGGGCGGGAGGGGAAGATACGCAGTATTTT.

The chain combines TRBV6-1 with TRBJ1-2; TRBD1 matches at 9 bases. J lost 8 bases, V lost 6 bases, and 7 bases had no gene match. The length of the CDR3 is 13 residues. Germline CDR1 is MNHNS and CDR2 is SASEGT. The DNA of the CDR3 is TGTGCCAGCAGACGGACAGGGGAGGTGGGCTACACCTTC. Protein: CASRRTGEVGYTF.

The chain links TRBV28 to TRBJ1-1; D gene ambiguous. Germline-derived CDR1 and CDR2 are MDHEN and SYDVKM. The CDR3 has 9 residues. Trimming removed 8 bases from V and 11 bases from J, with 9 bases in between. The CDR3 spells CASGRRAFF. CDR3 in DNA: TGTGCCAGCGGCAGGAGGGCTTTCTTT.

This rearrangement joins TRBV6-5 to TRBJ2-7; 7 nucleotides agree with TRBD1. CDR1 MNHEY and CDR2 SVGAGI come from the germline V gene. The CDR3 totals 13 residues. J was trimmed by 6 bases and V by 4 bases; bases with no gene match: 6. CDR3 loop: CASSWDSRGEQYF. The CDR3 DNA is TGTGCCAGCAGTTGGGACAGTCGGGGCGAGCAGTACTTC.

The gene calls are TRBV7-9 and TRBJ1-4, with a tentative D call TRBD1 (5 bases). Germline V gives CDR1 SEHNR, CDR2 FQNEAQ (reference sequence). Trimming left V 5 bases short and J 7 bases short, with 17 bases between. CDR3 length: 15 residues. CDR3 residues: CASSPPSGVSEKLFF. CDR3 bases: TGTGCCAGCAGCCCCCCGTCGGGGGTGAGTGAAAAACTGTTTTTT.

The CDR3 region has the DNA TGTGCCAGCAGTGAAGAATGGGGACTACCGCCCTACGAGCAGTACTTC. Translation: CASSEEWGLPPYEQYF. V usage is TRBV6-1 and J usage is TRBJ2-7, with TRBD2 matching over 7 bases. The CDR3 length is 16 residues. Per the germline V gene, CDR1 is MNHNS and CDR2 is SASEGT. Losses at the gene ends were 1 base for V and 2 bases for J; bases not matched to a gene: 8.

This clone was seen a few times. The V call is TRBV2, the J call TRBJ2-2, with 11 positions matching TRBD1. The junction had 6 bases not matched to a gene; V was cut back by 7 bases and J by 5 bases. CDR1 is SNHLY, CDR2 FYNNEI, per germline. This CDR3 spans 15 amino acids. The DNA for the CDR3 is TGTGCCAGCAATCGGGACAGGGGGTATACCGGGGAGCTGTTTTTT. Translating it yields CASNRDRGYTGELFF.

This sequence joins TRBV29-1 and TRBJ2-3, with D maybe TRBD2 (6 bases). V was cut by 6 bases and J by 4 bases, with 17 bases left in between. Germline CDR1 reads SQVTM; CDR2 reads ANQGSEA. This CDR3 contains 14 residues. The chain's CDR3 is CSVSGFAGSDTQYF. Here the CDR3 DNA reads TGCAGCGTCTCTGGATTTGCGGGGTCAGATACGCAGTATTTT.

The chain is built from TRBV10-3 and TRBJ2-3, with TRBD1 matching over 8 bases. Germline assignment: CDR1 ENHRY and CDR2 SYGVKD. The CDR3 spans 15 residues. With V trimmed by 2 bases and J by 2 bases, 3 bases remained unmatched. This chain's CDR3 is CAISEGRGPTDTQYF. The CDR3 DNA sequence: TGTGCCATCAGTGAGGGCAGGGGGCCCACAGATACGCAGTATTTT.

The V gene is TRBV18, the J gene TRBJ2-7; a weak D match, TRBD1 (5 bases). The CDR3 runs 13 residues. The germline V and J ends were trimmed by 2 bases and 9 bases, with 14 bases remaining between them. Germline CDR1 reads KGHSH; CDR2 reads LQKENI. Here the CDR3 reads CASSPRGTQGQYF. In DNA form, the CDR3 reads TGTGCCAGCTCACCAAGGGGTACGCAGGGGCAGTACTTC.

The DNA of the CDR3 is TGTGCCAGCAGCTTGGCGGGACAGGGCATCACTGAAGCTTTCTTT. Amino acid sequence: CASSLAGQGITEAFF. The V call is TRBV5-4, the J call TRBJ1-1, with TRBD1 identical over 9 bases. CDR3 length: 15 amino acids. The V segment lost 0 bases and the J segment 4 bases; nucleotides outside the gene matches: 4. From germline, CDR1 is SGHNT and CDR2 YYREEE (reference sequence).